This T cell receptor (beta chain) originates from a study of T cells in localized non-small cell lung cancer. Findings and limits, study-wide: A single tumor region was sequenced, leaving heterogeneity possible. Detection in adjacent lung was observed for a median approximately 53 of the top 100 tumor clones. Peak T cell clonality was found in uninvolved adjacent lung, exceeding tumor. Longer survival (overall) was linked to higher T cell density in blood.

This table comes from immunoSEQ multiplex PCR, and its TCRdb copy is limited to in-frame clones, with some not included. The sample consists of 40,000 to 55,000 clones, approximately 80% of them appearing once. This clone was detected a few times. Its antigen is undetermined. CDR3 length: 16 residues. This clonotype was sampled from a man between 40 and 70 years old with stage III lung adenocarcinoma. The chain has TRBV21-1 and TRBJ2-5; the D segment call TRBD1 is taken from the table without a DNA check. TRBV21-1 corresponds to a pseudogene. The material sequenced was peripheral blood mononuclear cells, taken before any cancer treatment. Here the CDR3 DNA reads TGTGCCAGCAGCAAAGCGCCTTGGACAGGCCAAGAGACCCAGTACTTC. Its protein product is CASSKAPWTGQETQYF.